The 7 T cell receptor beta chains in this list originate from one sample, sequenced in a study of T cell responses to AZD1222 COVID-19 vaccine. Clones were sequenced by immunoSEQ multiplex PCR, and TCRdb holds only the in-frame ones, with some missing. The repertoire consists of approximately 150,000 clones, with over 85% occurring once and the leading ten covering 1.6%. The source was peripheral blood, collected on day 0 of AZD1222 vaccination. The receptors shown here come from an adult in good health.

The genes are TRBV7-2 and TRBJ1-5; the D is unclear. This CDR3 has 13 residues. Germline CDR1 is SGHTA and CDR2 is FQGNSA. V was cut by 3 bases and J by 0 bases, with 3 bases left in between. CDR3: CASSFGSNQPQHF. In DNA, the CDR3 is TGTGCCAGCAGCTTCGGTAGCAATCAGCCCCAGCATTTT.

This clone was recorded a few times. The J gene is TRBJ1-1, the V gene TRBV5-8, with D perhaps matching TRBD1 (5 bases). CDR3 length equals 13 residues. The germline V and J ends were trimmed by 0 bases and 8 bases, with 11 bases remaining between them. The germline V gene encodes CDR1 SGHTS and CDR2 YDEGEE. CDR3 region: CASSLGDGREAFF. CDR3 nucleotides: TGTGCCAGCAGCTTGGGGGACGGTCGCGAAGCTTTCTTT.

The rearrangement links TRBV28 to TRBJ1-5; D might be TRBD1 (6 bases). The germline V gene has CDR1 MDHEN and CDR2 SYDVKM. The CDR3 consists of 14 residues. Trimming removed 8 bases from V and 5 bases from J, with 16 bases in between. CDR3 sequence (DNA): TGTGCCAGCCTCGACGGGGGCTGGGATCAGCCCCAGCATTTT. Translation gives CASLDGGWDQPQHF.

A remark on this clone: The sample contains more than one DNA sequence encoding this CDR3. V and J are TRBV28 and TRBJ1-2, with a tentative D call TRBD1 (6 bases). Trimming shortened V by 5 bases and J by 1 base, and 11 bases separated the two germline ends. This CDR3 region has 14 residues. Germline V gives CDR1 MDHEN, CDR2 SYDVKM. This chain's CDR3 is CASSPGGLNYGYTF. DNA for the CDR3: TGTGCCAGCAGTCCCGGGGGCCTTAACTATGGCTACACCTTC.

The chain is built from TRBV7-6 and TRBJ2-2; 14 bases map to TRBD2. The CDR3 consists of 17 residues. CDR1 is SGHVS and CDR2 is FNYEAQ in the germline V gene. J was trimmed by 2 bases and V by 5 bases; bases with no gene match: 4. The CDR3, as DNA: TGTGCCAGCAGCCCGGGACTAGCGGGAGTTAACACCGGGGAGCTGTTTTTT. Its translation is CASSPGLAGVNTGELFF. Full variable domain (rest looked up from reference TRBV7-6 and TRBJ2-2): GAGVSQSPRYKVTKRGQDVALRCDPISGHVSLYWYRQALGQGPEFLTYFNYEAQQDKSGLPNDRFSAERPEGSISTLTIQRTEQRDSAMYRCASSPGLAGVNTGELFFGEGSRLTVL.

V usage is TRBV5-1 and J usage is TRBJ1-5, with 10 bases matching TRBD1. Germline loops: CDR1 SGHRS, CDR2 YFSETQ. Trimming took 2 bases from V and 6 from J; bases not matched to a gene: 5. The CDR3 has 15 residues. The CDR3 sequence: CASSFGTGAGQPQHF. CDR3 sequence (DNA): TGCGCCAGCAGCTTTGGGACAGGGGCGGGTCAGCCCCAGCATTTT.

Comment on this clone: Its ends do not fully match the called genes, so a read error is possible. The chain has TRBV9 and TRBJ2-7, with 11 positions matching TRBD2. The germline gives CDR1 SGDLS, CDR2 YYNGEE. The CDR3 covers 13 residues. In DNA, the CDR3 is TGTGCCAGTAGCGGGAGGGCCGGGTACGAGCAGTACTTC. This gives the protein CASSGRAGYEQYF.